This T cell receptor (beta chain) derives from a study of blood T cells in healthy people across ages. A J-beta primer mix and a sample-barcoded 5' primer were used in a second PCR of roughly 6 to 12 cycles. TCRdb used MiXCR to reprocess the 5' RACE reads, holding one entry per CDR3 protein. There are 550,000 to 750,000 distinct CDR3 sequences in the sample; around a fifth occur only once, and under 4% lies in the top ten. Points on this clonotype: A much larger clone lies one base from this, so it may be a read error.

The CDR3 covers 16 residues. Germline assignment: CDR1 SGHVS and CDR2 FQNEAQ. The receptor was isolated from a man aged 65 to 85 in good health. The gene calls are TRBV7-8 and TRBJ2-2; D is ambiguous. Sample: blood. CDR3 sequence (DNA): TGTGTCAGCAGCCCAGACTTGCGGATTTTCACCGGGGAGCTGTTTTTT. Translating gives CVSSPDLRIFTGELFF.